The T cell receptor (beta chain) described here comes from a study of blood T cell repertoires in COVID-19. Turning to the study itself: The study drew acute and convalescent COVID-19 samples from the United States, Italy and Spain. The analysed material was cDNA or gDNA that came from T cells, B-cell-depleted T cells, or PBMCs.

This clone has just one count. In the authors' workflow: From reference gene primer amplification, estimates of nucleated cell counts were derived. Assay used: immunoSEQ multiplex PCR; TCRdb lists only in-frame clones, some missing. Clone size and the V and J calls come from that table; the DNA yielded D and trimming. The data hold approximately 190,000 clones, with over 80% observed a single time. A Seattle source enrolled patients during active infection and followed them longitudinally. The CDR3 covers 17 residues. Germline values: CDR1 LGHNA, CDR2 YSLEER. V was cut by 0 bases and J by 3 bases, with 15 bases left in between.

The chain combines TRBV4-3 with TRBJ2-1; D is perhaps TRBD2 (5 bases). The clonotype originates from a woman aged 55-70 years with COVID-19, enrolled during active disease. Material: peripheral blood. As DNA, the CDR3 is TGCGCCAGCAGCCAAGATGGCGGTCCAGGACTCTACAATGAGCAGTTCTTC. It specifies CASSQDGGPGLYNEQFF.